This T cell receptor beta chain was observed in a study of cytomegalovirus exposure and HLA in healthy donors. Notes on the study in general: Using the classifier, cytomegalovirus status was reportedly diagnosed with high specificity and sensitivity. Researchers left out some V segments, among them TRBV6-2 and TRBV6-3, as indistinguishable. The listing of 150 to 200 TCR beta chains classed them as cytomegalovirus-associated. Three CMV-associated chains proved CMV antigen-specific in vitro.

PCR primers comprised 60 Vbeta and 13 Jbeta primers. Libraries were prepared by immunoSEQ multiplex PCR; TCRdb keeps only in-frame clonotypes and omits some of them. The sample has about 89,000 clones, 76% seen once. CDR1 SQVTM and CDR2 ANQGSEA come from the germline V gene. The CDR3 has 16 residues. In regard to this clone: The target antigen is unknown. A junction boundary mismatches the germline segment, possibly from a read error.

This clonotype was obtained from a male donor in good health and CMV-seronegative. The sequenced material came from PBMCs. The V gene is TRBV29-1, the J gene TRBJ2-7; D might be TRBD1 (6 bases). DNA for the CDR3: TGCAGCGTGCAAAAGGCACCAGGGGCGAACTCCTACGGGCAGTACTTC. Translated, it gives CSVQKAPGANSYGQYF.